This T cell receptor (beta chain) was retrieved from a study of cytomegalovirus exposure and HLA in healthy donors. With 60 Vbeta and 13 Jbeta primers, the PCR was carried out. The authors' processing: Later, about 80 million unique TCR beta chains were counted in an analysis, and roughly 11 million of them were shared. The data were produced by immunoSEQ multiplex PCR, yet TCRdb's version contains in-frame clones alone and is incomplete. That table supplies the V and J calls and clone size; D and trimming were determined from the DNA. Of about 130,000 clones in the sample, roughly three quarters were seen once. On this clone: What it binds is unknown.

Study outcomes and limitations: Across all donors, roughly uniform sequencing depth was an assumption of the presence/absence analyses. Per a later analysis, HLA-associated TCR beta chains showed more clonal expansion than other, equally common TCR beta chains. Later on, an analysis found that several of the most significant clusters appeared to be linked to common viral pathogens, which included parvovirus B19.

V lost 5 bases and J lost 9; bases outside the gene matches: 9. Germline V lookup: CDR1 SGHTA, CDR2 FQGTGA. The CDR3 is made up of 15 amino acids. This sequence joins TRBV7-3 and TRBJ2-2; 10 nucleotides agree with TRBD2. The sample consisted of PBMCs. The sequence was obtained from a woman in her 40s in good health and CMV-seronegative. The CDR3 DNA reads TGTGCCAGCAGCCCTAGCGGGAGACGGTACCGGGAGCTGTTTTTT. It yields the protein CASSPSGRRYRELFF.